The count of the clone carrying this T cell receptor (beta chain) is one. This sample was taken from a study of blood T cell repertoires in COVID-19. CDR3 length: 16 residues. Trimming took off 1 base at V and 5 bases at J, with 14 bases between the two ends. Germline CDR1 is SNHLY and CDR2 is FYNNEI. The table came from immunoSEQ multiplex PCR; TCRdb's copy has only in-frame clones and leaves some out. The data show some 130,000 clones, with more than 85% seen just once and 18% held by the top ten. Sequencing was carried out using peripheral blood. The chain combines TRBV2 with TRBJ2-2; a weak D match, TRBD1 (5 bases). This clonotype was sampled from a man aged 50 or older with active or convalescent COVID-19. CDR3 protein: CASSEDLQGRTGELFF. The CDR3 bases are TGTGCCAGCAGTGAAGACCTCCAGGGTCGGACCGGGGAGCTGTTTTTT. The entire variable domain, with the rest obtained from reference TRBV2 and TRBJ2-2, is as follows: EPEVTQTPSHQVTQMGQEVILRCVPISNHLYFYWYRQILGQKVEFLVSFYNNEISEKSEIFDDQFSVERPDGSNFTLKIRSTKLEDSAMYFCASSEDLQGRTGELFFGEGSRLTVL.